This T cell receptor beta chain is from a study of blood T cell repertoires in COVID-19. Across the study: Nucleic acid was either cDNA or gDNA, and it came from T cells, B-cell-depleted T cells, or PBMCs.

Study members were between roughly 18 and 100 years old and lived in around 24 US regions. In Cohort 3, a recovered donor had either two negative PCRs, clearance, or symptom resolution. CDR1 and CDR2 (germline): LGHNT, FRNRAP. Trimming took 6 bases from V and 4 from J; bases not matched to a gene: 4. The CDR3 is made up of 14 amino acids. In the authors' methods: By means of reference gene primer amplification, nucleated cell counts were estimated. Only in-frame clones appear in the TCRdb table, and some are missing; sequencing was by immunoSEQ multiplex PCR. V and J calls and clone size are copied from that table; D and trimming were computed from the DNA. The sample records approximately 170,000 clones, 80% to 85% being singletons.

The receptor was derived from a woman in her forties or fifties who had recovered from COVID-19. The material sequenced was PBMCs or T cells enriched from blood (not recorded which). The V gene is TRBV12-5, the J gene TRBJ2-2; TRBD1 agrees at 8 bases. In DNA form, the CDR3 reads TGTGCTAGTGGGAGGACAGGGAGCACCGGGGAGCTGTTTTTT. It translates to CASGRTGSTGELFF.